This entry lists 17 T cell receptor delta chains sequenced from one sample in a study of γδ T cells in repeated Plasmodium falciparum infection. Flow sorting of PBMC yielded separate Vgamma9/Vdelta2+ and Vdelta2-negative gammadelta T cell populations for bulk repertoire analysis. TCRdb reanalysed the multiplex PCR reads via CATT. The table lists roughly 93,000 delta-chain clones, 1.4% of them singletons, with about 10% in the top ten. The sample was gamma-delta T cells from blood. Every receptor here comes from a pool of human donors (malaria-infected and uninfected, not separated).

This clone has just a few counts. The TCRdb record carries a much larger clone's protein, which differs from this DNA's translation at residue 13; a read error is the likely cause, and the protein listed here is the DNA translation. V usage is TRDV1 and J usage is TRDJ1; D is perhaps TRDD3 (6 bases). The germline V gene encodes CDR1 TSWWSYY and CDR2 QGS. Between the trimmed V and J ends, which lost 4 bases and 3 bases, there was a span of 36 bases. The CDR3 length is 22 residues. CDR3 sequence: CALGALVSPPYWEIDGADKLIF. In DNA form, the CDR3 reads TGTGCTCTTGGGGCTCTAGTGTCCCCACCATACTGGGAGATAGATGGCGCCGATAAACTCATCTTT.

This clone was found a few times. This DNA's translation and the protein TCRdb lists, from a much larger clone, do not match at residue 18, likely due to a read error; the protein shown is translated from the DNA. No J gene call was made, and the V gene is TRDV1; the DNA was not compared with TRDD3, the D call given in the table. CDR1 and CDR2 (germline): TSWWSYY, QGS. This CDR3 contains 20 residues. CDR3 sequence (DNA): TGTGCTCTTGGGGGTTTTCTCGGGCCTTCCTACTGGGGGATAGATGCTAAACCCATCTTT. Translation gives CALGGFLGPSYWGIDAKPIF.

This clone was seen only a few times. One base separates it from a far larger clone, so it is likely a read error. Other DNA sequences in the sample encode the same CDR3. No call exists for the J gene, whereas the V gene is TRDV2; the D segment call TRDD3 is taken from the table without a DNA check. This CDR3 spans 17 amino acids. Germline values: CDR1 GEAIGNYY, CDR2 EKD. CDR3 amino acids: CACDLWGSRLYTDKLIF. The CDR3 DNA reads TGTGCCTGTGATCTCTGGGGGAGCCGTCTGTACACCGATAAACTCATCTTC.

Of note for this clone: TCRdb shows a much larger clone's protein in place of this DNA's translation, and the two differ at residue 4, likely through a read error; the protein shown is translated from the DNA. The chain links TRDV1 to TRDJ1, with D maybe TRDD2 (5 bases). The CDR3 spans 18 residues. Germline V gives CDR1 TSWWSYY, CDR2 QGS. The DNA of the CDR3 is TGTGCTCTTAGGGACCTTAGTCCAATTCCTTTGGCGGCTGATAAACTCATCTTT. Translated: CALRDLSPIPLAADKLIF.

The sample holds a few counts of this clone. TCRdb lists the protein of a much larger clone for this DNA, which differs at residue 5, so this is likely a read error; the protein given here is translated from the DNA itself. This CDR3 is CACDWGTRNTDKLIF. CDR3 in DNA: TGTGCCTGTGACTGGGGTACCCGAAACACCGATAAACTCATCTTT. V usage is TRDV2 and J usage is TRDJ1, with D perhaps matching TRDD3 (5 bases). With 3 bases removed from V and 0 bases from J, the gap between germline ends came to 13 bases. The CDR3 is made up of 15 amino acids. In germline, CDR1 is GEAIGNYY, CDR2 EKD.

Judged by abundance, this clone is medium-sized. The sample carries other DNA sequences with the same CDR3. The V and J genes are TRDV1 and TRDJ2, with 8 bases identical to TRDD3. V lost 3 bases and J lost 0; bases outside the gene matches: 24. CDR3 length: 23 residues. Germline values: CDR1 TSWWSYY, CDR2 QGS. CDR3: CALGDPPEGWGIVSIPLTAQLFF. The CDR3 DNA reads TGTGCTCTTGGGGATCCCCCGGAAGGTTGGGGGATTGTGTCTATCCCTTTGACAGCACAACTCTTCTTT.

Of note for this clone: It differs at one base from a far larger clone, so likely a read error. The J gene is TRDJ1, the V gene TRDV1; TRDD3 aligns across 12 bases. TCRdb does not report a J gene; here it was assigned by matching the DNA to germline references. Germline assignment: CDR1 TSWWSYY and CDR2 QGS. This CDR3 has 20 residues. Unmatched junction bases numbered 14, after V lost 0 bases and J lost 3 bases. CDR3 residues: CALGELILSLWGIRPDKLIF. The CDR3 coding sequence is TGTGCTCTTGGGGAACTGATCCTCTCCCTCTGGGGGATACGGCCCGATAAACTCATCTTT.

About this clone itself: A far larger clone is one nucleotide away, so this likely arose from a read error. The same CDR3 is also encoded by other DNA sequences in this sample. The chain is built from TRDV2 and TRDJ2, with TRDD3 as a possible D gene (6 bases). No J segment appears in TCRdb, so it was assigned here by matching the sequence to germline. The CDR3 length is 14 residues. Germline CDR1 reads GEAIGNYY; CDR2 reads EKD. Trimming took 4 bases from V and 5 from J, leaving 13 bases between them. The CDR3 here is CACDPLGDTAQLFF. In DNA form, the CDR3 reads TGTGCCTGTGATCCACTGGGAGATACAGCACAACTCTTCTTT.

This clone was observed a handful of times. This probably arose from a read error, given a far larger clone one base away. Other DNA sequences in this specimen translate into the identical CDR3. The V gene was identified as TRDV1, while no J gene was called; TRDD3 reflects the table's D call only, with no check against the DNA. CDR1 is TSWWSYY, CDR2 QGS, per germline. The CDR3 spans 19 residues. CDR3: CALVNRVPVWGIPADKLIF. CDR3 bases: TGTGCTCTTGTGAATAGGGTTCCGGTCTGGGGGATACCGGCCGATAAGCTCATCTTT.

There are many counts of this clone. With only one base between it and a far larger clone, this is likely a read error. Other DNA sequences of this sample code for an identical CDR3. This sequence joins TRDV2 and TRDJ1; D uncertain. The J gene, not given by TCRdb, was assigned here from a germline match of the nucleotide sequence. CDR3 length: 15 residues. The ends were cut back, 3 bases at V and 0 bases at J, with 13 bases in the middle. Germline V CDR1 and CDR2: GEAIGNYY, EKD. CDR3 in amino acids: CACDRVMGDTDKLIF. The CDR3, as DNA: TGTGCCTGTGACCGCGTGATGGGAGACACCGATAAACTCATCTTT.

The table lists this clone with a few counts. The protein recorded in TCRdb matches a much larger clone and deviates from this DNA's translation at residue 8, suggesting a read error; the protein here is obtained by translating the DNA. V usage is TRDV1 and J usage is TRDJ1; no clear D gene. Here the J gene came from matching the DNA to germline, since TCRdb omits it. V dropped 1 base and J dropped 0 bases, with 18 bases sitting between them. The CDR3 totals 18 residues. Germline values: CDR1 TSWWSYY, CDR2 QGS. The CDR3 bases are TGTGCTCTTGGGGAACGTACGTCTGGACCGATGTACACCGATAAACTCATCTTT. This encodes CALGERTSGPMYTDKLIF.

Concerning this clone itself: The protein held in TCRdb is that of a much larger clone and does not match this DNA's translation at residue 6, likely because of a read error; the protein shown is translated from the DNA. The chain joins TRDV3 to TRDJ1; 12 bases are a match to TRDD3. TCRdb is silent on the J gene; assignment here came from matching the DNA to germline. The germline V gene encodes CDR1 TVYSNPD and CDR2 GDNSRS (reference sequence). The junction had 12 bases not matched to a gene; V was cut back by 2 bases and J by 2 bases. The CDR3 totals 17 residues. This CDR3 is CAFLLPWGIRWTDKLIF. CDR3 in DNA: TGTGCCTTTTTACTGCCCTGGGGGATACGGTGGACCGATAAACTCATCTTT.

Of note for this clone: For this DNA, TCRdb reports the protein of a much larger clone, which diverges at residue 20, most likely from a read error; the protein presented here is translated directly from the DNA. V gene TRDV1 was called; the J gene was not; the listed D gene, TRDD3, was not tested against the DNA. This CDR3 is built from 21 residues. Germline V gives CDR1 TSWWSYY, CDR2 QGS. The CDR3 nucleotides read TGTGCTCTTGGGGAACCTATCGTACTTCTGGGGGATACGGGACTCGCGCCTAAACTCACCTTT. This translates into CALGEPIVLLGDTGLAPKLTF.

This clone was found a few times. A read error likely explains this, since a far larger clone differs by one base. The sample holds other DNA sequences that translate to the same CDR3. The rearrangement links TRDV1 to TRDJ1; TRDD2 aligns across 9 bases. The CDR3 sequence is 21 residues long. The germline CDR1 and CDR2 sequences are TSWWSYY and QGS. Trimming at V came to 2 bases and at J to 0 bases, leaving 19 bases not matched to a gene. The CDR3 region is CALGEKAFLHLVLLHTDKLIF. The CDR3 coding sequence is TGTGCTCTTGGGGAAAAAGCCTTCCTACACCTAGTACTCCTTCACACCGATAAACTCATCTTT.

Remarks on this clone: This DNA translates differently at residue 12 from the TCRdb protein, which is that of a much larger clone; a read error is likely, and the protein shown is the DNA's own translation. The chain uses TRDV2 and TRDJ1; 9 nucleotides align to TRDD3. The CDR3 is 18 amino acids. The V and J ends lost 0 bases and 1 base, in that order; junction bases with no gene match: 11. Germline V gene sequence: CDR1 GEAIGNYY, CDR2 EKD. CDR3 nucleotides: TGTGCCTGTGACACCGTGGGGACTGGGGGACCAAGCACCGATAAACTCATCTTT. Translated: CACDTVGTGGPSTDKLIF.

Turning to this clone: TCRdb records a much larger clone's protein for this DNA, with a difference at residue 15 that likely arises from a read error; the protein given is the translation of the DNA. This rearrangement joins TRDV1 to TRDJ1, with TRDD3 matching over 8 bases. TCRdb does not report a J gene; here it was assigned by matching the DNA to germline references. The CDR3 spans 20 residues. J was trimmed by 3 bases and V by 4 bases; bases with no gene match: 22. Germline lookup yields CDR1 TSWWSYY and CDR2 QGS. This chain's CDR3 is CALGALELPNWGLNADKLIF. DNA of the CDR3: TGTGCTCTTGGGGCTCTAGAGCTCCCAAACTGGGGGCTTAACGCCGATAAACTCATCTTT.

There are many counts of this clone. TCRdb shows a much larger clone's protein in place of this DNA's translation, and the two differ at residue 10, likely through a read error; the protein shown is translated from the DNA. The genes are TRDV3 and TRDJ1; D remains ambiguous. This CDR3 is 18 amino acids long. V was pared by 2 bases and J by 0 bases, with 25 bases between. CDR1 and CDR2 (germline): TVYSNPD, GDNSRS (reference sequence). The CDR3 here is CAFYGPSRPPSYTDKLIF. CDR3 nucleotides: TGTGCCTTTTACGGTCCCAGCCGTCCACCGTCGTACACCGATAAACTCATCTTT.